This T cell receptor (beta chain) was sequenced for a study of blood T cells in healthy people across ages. Regarding the study as a whole: Diversity figures derived from one million T cells were judged to underestimate the true value. Per-million-T-cell TCR beta diversity fell roughly linearly with age.

Healthy Caucasian individuals from Russia aged roughly 6 to 95 served as donors. From germline, CDR1 is LNHNV and CDR2 YYDKDF (reference sequence). V was trimmed by 0 bases and J by 8 bases, leaving 14 bases between them. This CDR3 is 15 amino acids long. A sample-barcoded 5' primer and a J-beta primer mix were used in a second PCR of about 7 to 12 cycles. Paired-end reads containing CDR3 totaled no fewer than 2.5 million for each sample. TCRdb ran MiXCR on the 5' RACE reads and lists one entry per CDR3 protein. The sample shows fewer than 750,000 distinct CDR3 sequences, around 48% of them seen only once. About this clonotype itself: Its matching antigen is unknown.

The sequence was collected from a man aged 80 or over in good health. This rearrangement joins TRBV15 to TRBJ2-1; D remains unclear. The source material was blood. The CDR3 is CATSRDRFRSDEQFF. In DNA, the CDR3 is TGTGCCACCAGCAGAGATCGTTTTAGGAGCGATGAGCAGTTCTTC.